The 10 T cell receptor beta chains listed next were all sequenced from one sample in a study of T cells after somatic rescue of genetic block. Data came from immunoSEQ multiplex PCR; TCRdb stores just in-frame clones and leaves some out. The repertoire holds fewer than 150,000 clones, with 75% to 95% as singletons. Sequencing was performed on peripheral blood mononuclear cells (PBMCs). The receptors were gathered from a woman under 30.

The V and J genes are TRBV4-1 and TRBJ2-2, with 9 bases aligning to TRBD1. CDR1 is MGHRA and CDR2 is YSYEKL in the germline V gene. V lost 2 bases, J lost 1 base, and 2 bases stayed unmatched. CDR3 length: 16 residues. CDR3 sequence reads: CASSQRGQGNTGELFF. The CDR3 DNA reads as TGCGCCAGCAGCCAAAGGGGACAGGGGAACACCGGGGAGCTGTTTTTT.

CDR3 nucleotide sequence: TGTGCCAGCAGCCCCCGCTACGGGGGCACGGACACCGGGGAGCTGTTTTTT. Protein sequence: CASSPRYGGTDTGELFF. V and J are TRBV9 and TRBJ2-2; D possibly uses TRBD1 or TRBD2 (6 bases each). CDR1 and CDR2 (germline): SGDLS, YYNGEE. Trimming pared 4 bases from V and 3 bases from J, leaving 19 bases between. The CDR3 contains 17 residues.

The chain couples TRBV6-6 to TRBJ2-7; D is undetermined. The CDR3 extends over 15 amino acids. Germline CDR1 is MNHNY and CDR2 is SVGAGI (reference sequence). The germline V and J ends were trimmed by 5 bases and 2 bases, with 16 bases remaining between them. The CDR3 bases are TGTGCCAGCAGTCCACGCCCTTATGACCCCTACGAGCAGTACTTC. This codes for CASSPRPYDPYEQYF.

V is TRBV9 and J is TRBJ1-4, with a weak D call TRBD1 (6 bases). CDR1 and CDR2 (germline): SGDLS, YYNGEE. Trimming removed 4 bases from V and 5 bases from J, with 15 bases in between. This CDR3 has 15 amino acids. The CDR3 coding sequence is TGTGCCAGCAGCCCGAGGAGGGGGAGAAATGAAAAACTGTTTTTT. Protein: CASSPRRGRNEKLFF.

The V and J genes are TRBV6-5 and TRBJ2-2; perhaps TRBD2 as D (5 bases). Germline CDR1 reads MNHEY; CDR2 reads SVGAGI. Between the trimmed V and J ends, which lost 0 bases and 5 bases, there was a span of 13 bases. The CDR3 is made up of 16 amino acids. The CDR3 loop is CASSYSTRPGTGELFF. As DNA, the CDR3 is TGTGCCAGCAGTTACTCGACCAGGCCGGGGACCGGGGAGCTGTTTTTT.

The V and J genes are TRBV15 and TRBJ1-1, with a tentative D call TRBD1 (5 bases). CDR3 size: 16 residues. CDR1 LNHNV and CDR2 YYDKDF come from the germline V gene (reference sequence). The germline V and J ends were trimmed by 4 bases and 1 base, with 16 bases remaining between them. Written as DNA, the CDR3 is TGTGCCACCAGCACCTTGGACGGGACGGGGAACACTGAAGCTTTCTTT. Translated, it gives CATSTLDGTGNTEAFF.

This chain joins TRBV5-1 and TRBJ2-2, with D uncertain. V was shortened by 0 bases and J by 1 base, with 10 bases between the two germline ends. The germline V gene has CDR1 SGHRS and CDR2 YFSETQ. This CDR3 has 16 amino acids. The DNA for the CDR3 is TGCGCCAGCAGCTTGGCCGAGGCGGTGAACACCGGGGAGCTGTTTTTT. This codes for CASSLAEAVNTGELFF.

CDR3 region: CASSQDFNSNQPQHF. In DNA, the CDR3 is TGTGCCAGCAGCCAGGACTTCAATAGCAATCAGCCCCAGCATTTT. The chain uses TRBV6-1 and TRBJ1-5; D not resolved. CDR1 and CDR2 from the germline V gene are MNHNS and SASEGT. The length of the CDR3 is 15 residues. V dropped 6 bases and J dropped 0 bases, with 12 bases sitting between them.

The chain employs TRBV19 and TRBJ1-5, with no clear D. The V end was cut by 7 bases, the J end by 1 base, with 17 bases between. The length of the CDR3 is 16 residues. Germline V CDR1 and CDR2: LNHDA, SQIVND (reference sequence). DNA of the CDR3: TGTGCCAGTACCCTATTGGGGTGGGAGAGCAATCAGCCCCAGCATTTT. As protein: CASTLLGWESNQPQHF.

V and J are TRBV6-5 and TRBJ1-1, with D perhaps matching TRBD1 (6 bases). Trimming stripped 6 bases from V and 4 bases from J, with 12 bases between. This CDR3 is 13 amino acids long. Germline V gene data show CDR1 as MNHEY and CDR2 as SVGAGI. CDR3 in amino acids: CASSTGPGTEAFF. The CDR3 DNA reads as TGTGCCAGCAGCACAGGGCCTGGCACTGAAGCTTTCTTT.